This is a list of T cell receptor beta chains from one sample in a study of blood T cell repertoires in COVID-19. Sequenced by immunoSEQ multiplex PCR; TCRdb stores in-frame clones only, minus some. The profile shows 55,000 or so clones, about 82% of them singletons. The sample was peripheral blood. The source is a human donor in a cohort sampled during active COVID-19. The CDR3 runs from the conserved cysteine through the conserved F or W. Clone size is not always given. Where it is, it says once, few, many or a class for expanded clones.

v_call | clone_size | cdr3_aa
TRBV6-2/TRBV6-3 | - | CASSYPGWDNPGELFF
TRBV5-1 | - | CASSPTDKYTEAFF
TRBV29-1 | - | CSVEDVDSNYEQYF
TRBV5-1 | - | CASSSGLAGGPDTGELFF
TRBV18 | few | CASSPVTGNSPLHF
TRBV3-1/TRBV3-2 | - | CASSPSLAGGGEQYF
TRBV19 | - | CASSIERRTDYSNQPQHF
TRBV19 | - | CASRTGGGYTNEKLFF
TRBV10-3 | - | CATSRAPQETQYF
TRBV4-1 | - | CASSQGGRGPSYNEQFF
TRBV11-2 | - | CASSPPGGWEDTQYF
TRBV5-1 | - | CASSPDPLATSYEQYF
TRBV19 | - | CASSIRGRGLIAEAFF
TRBV27 | - | CASSRAPSVPYGEQFF
TRBV7-9 | - | CASTHGSSGTDTQYF
TRBV5-1 | - | CASSWETGKEKLFF
TRBV18 | - | CASSRAVNEKLFF
TRBV28 | - | CASSSGEPLSGANVLTF
TRBV11-2 | - | CASSLGRVSGRAWNEQFF
TRBV7-2 | once | CASSLGQGVNEQFF
TRBV5-6 | few | CASSAGQGISPLHF
TRBV2 | - | CASSEGPGELFF
TRBV9 | - | CASSVTGYYNEQFF
TRBV28 | - | CASSFRGWTEAFF
TRBV7-9 | - | CASSSETGFYGYTF